These T cell receptor beta chains were read from a single sample in a study of cytomegalovirus exposure and HLA in healthy donors. The assay was immunoSEQ multiplex PCR, and TCRdb's table has in-frame clones only and misses some. The data hold 100,000 to 150,000 clones, with 60% to 85% observed a single time. Sequencing used PBMCs. Receptors originate from a female donor in good health and CMV-seronegative. The conserved cysteine and the conserved F or W are not part of the CDR3 here.

v_gene: TRBV19; j_gene: -; CDR3aa: ASSTWTGVGNQPQY
v_gene: TRBV6-5; j_gene: TRBJ1-6; CDR3aa: ASSYYGTGGSPLH
v_gene: TRBV18; j_gene: TRBJ2-7; CDR3aa: ASSPQGAPVRYEQY
v_gene: TRBV5-1; j_gene: TRBJ2-2; CDR3aa: ASSLATPGTGELF
v_gene: TRBV6-1; j_gene: TRBJ2-1; CDR3aa: ASSEITGAYNEQF
v_gene: TRBV11-2; j_gene: TRBJ2-1; CDR3aa: ASSSLTSVWGPSYNEQF
v_gene: TRBV30; j_gene: TRBJ1-1; CDR3aa: AWGDSDTEAF
v_gene: TRBV7-2; j_gene: TRBJ2-5; CDR3aa: ASSLKDQRGTQY
v_gene: TRBV10-2; j_gene: TRBJ1-5; CDR3aa: ASGTRYQPQH
v_gene: TRBV7-9; j_gene: TRBJ1-5; CDR3aa: SSSHSGTANQPQH
v_gene: TRBV5-4; j_gene: TRBJ2-3; CDR3aa: ASSRTGHTDTQY
v_gene: TRBV5-6; j_gene: TRBJ2-2; CDR3aa: ASSSYRQPMNTGELF
v_gene: TRBV5-1; j_gene: TRBJ1-2; CDR3aa: ASSFQENYGYT
v_gene: TRBV19; j_gene: TRBJ2-1; CDR3aa: ASSVASGSSYNEQF
v_gene: TRBV6-1; j_gene: TRBJ2-5; CDR3aa: ASSESTTSGGQETQY
v_gene: TRBV5-6; j_gene: TRBJ1-5; CDR3aa: ASTYGTGGVQH
v_gene: TRBV15; j_gene: TRBJ2-1; CDR3aa: ATSRPSGVTLKYNEQF
v_gene: TRBV7-8; j_gene: TRBJ2-3; CDR3aa: ASSAGTNRFTDTQY
v_gene: TRBV18; j_gene: TRBJ2-3; CDR3aa: ASSRAGGPGDTQY
v_gene: TRBV18; j_gene: TRBJ2-2; CDR3aa: ASSLRATESTGELF
v_gene: TRBV5-1; j_gene: TRBJ2-5; CDR3aa: ASSPQGEETQY
v_gene: TRBV2; j_gene: TRBJ1-6; CDR3aa: ASRVLEGLPLH
v_gene: TRBV30; j_gene: TRBJ1-2; CDR3aa: AWSMGARGYT
v_gene: TRBV19; j_gene: TRBJ2-1; CDR3aa: ASRTRTGYHEQF
v_gene: TRBV2; j_gene: TRBJ2-5; CDR3aa: ASNPAGLGRDTQY
v_gene: TRBV28; j_gene: TRBJ1-4; CDR3aa: ASGTGTNEKLF
v_gene: TRBV27; j_gene: TRBJ1-2; CDR3aa: ASSPNRYYGYT
v_gene: TRBV6-1; j_gene: TRBJ2-1; CDR3aa: ASSARLVEQF
v_gene: TRBV11-1; j_gene: TRBJ2-3; CDR3aa: ASSYRDRVGDTQY
v_gene: TRBV11-1; j_gene: TRBJ2-3; CDR3aa: ASRPRDRETDTQY
v_gene: TRBV9; j_gene: TRBJ1-1; CDR3aa: ASSVGRANTEAF
v_gene: TRBV6-4; j_gene: TRBJ1-1; CDR3aa: ASSLTGRTEAF
v_gene: TRBV2; j_gene: TRBJ1-1; CDR3aa: ASSGKATGEAF